This T cell receptor beta chain was recorded in a study of cytomegalovirus exposure and HLA in healthy donors. Study-wide points: Presence/absence analyses assumed roughly uniform sequencing depth across donors.

On this clone: The antigen is unknown.

This cohort consisted of healthy bone marrow donors. Donors counted as nominally healthy when sampled, yet unrecorded immune exposures were likely. The CDR3 runs 14 residues. The germline CDR1 and CDR2 sequences are SGDLS and YYNGEE. Between the trimmed V and J ends, which lost 0 bases and 0 bases, there was a span of 4 bases. A multiplex PCR was run with 60 Vbeta primers and 13 Jbeta primers. Sequencing was performed with immunoSEQ multiplex PCR; in TCRdb, only in-frame clones are kept and a portion is missing. The repertoire shows around 100,000 clones; the top ten hold more than 3%. This clonotype was sampled from a man under 40 in good health and CMV-seronegative. The sample was PBMCs. This rearrangement joins TRBV9 to TRBJ2-1; D is ambiguous. DNA for the CDR3: TGTGCCAGCAGCGTAGGAGGCTCCTACAATGAGCAGTTCTTC. It encodes CASSVGGSYNEQFF.